This entry lists 27 T cell receptor beta chains sequenced from one sample in a study of radiotherapy plus CTLA-4 blockade in lung cancer. The repertoire was sequenced with immunoSEQ multiplex PCR; TCRdb's copy has only in-frame clones and lacks some. The table includes around 40,000 clones, approximately 70% detected once. The material was peripheral blood, obtained from a patient treated with radiotherapy plus ipilimumab. These receptors were taken from a human donor with non-small cell lung cancer who had stable disease on radiotherapy plus ipilimumab.

The chain joins TRBV29-1 to TRBJ1-1; TRBD1 might be the D (5 bases). Germline V CDR1 and CDR2: SQVTM, ANQGSEA. Trimming removed 7 bases at V and 1 base at J, with 13 bases between. The CDR3 is 13 residues long. DNA of the CDR3: TGCAGCGCCATGGGACTCCAGAACACTGAAGCTTTCTTT. Translation gives CSAMGLQNTEAFF.

The chain carries TRBV5-1 and TRBJ2-7; possibly TRBD2 for D (7 bases). The CDR3 consists of 16 residues. Germline CDR1 reads SGHRS; CDR2 reads YFSETQ. V gave up 0 bases and J gave up 3 bases, with 16 bases separating them. CDR3 sequence reads: CASSLGFGGAFYEQYF. As DNA, the CDR3 is TGCGCCAGCAGCTTGGGGTTTGGGGGGGCCTTCTACGAGCAGTACTTC.

The chain combines TRBV5-8 with TRBJ2-1; weak D call: TRBD2 (5 bases). The germline V gene encodes CDR1 SGHTS and CDR2 YDEGEE. V lost 0 bases to trimming and J lost 7 bases, with 11 bases between them. The CDR3 loop spans 14 amino acids. Here the CDR3 reads CASSLAGWGNEQFF. The CDR3 coding sequence is TGTGCCAGCAGCTTGGCGGGGTGGGGAAATGAGCAGTTCTTC.

The rearrangement joins TRBV5-6 to TRBJ2-5; TRBD2 matches 8 bases. Trimming removed 2 bases from V and 2 bases from J; junction bases left unmatched: 8. Germline CDR1 reads SGHDT; CDR2 reads YYEEEE. CDR3 length: 16 amino acids. The CDR3: CASSLKAGASQETQYF. Written as DNA, the CDR3 is TGTGCCAGCAGCTTAAAAGCGGGGGCCTCGCAAGAGACCCAGTACTTC.

The chain links TRBV19 to TRBJ1-5; TRBD1 aligns across 10 bases. The V gene's germline CDR1 is LNHDA and CDR2 SQIVND (reference sequence). The V segment lost 5 bases and the J segment 9 bases; nucleotides outside the gene matches: 7. CDR3 length: 14 residues. This CDR3 is CASSETGGDGPQHF. The CDR3 DNA is TGTGCCAGTAGTGAGACAGGGGGCGACGGGCCCCAGCATTTT.

CDR3 DNA sequence: TGTGCCAGCAGGTCCTACACTGAAGCTTTCTTT. This gives the protein CASRSYTEAFF. The chain links TRBV27 to TRBJ1-1; no reliable D call. CDR3 length: 11 amino acids. Trimming took 6 bases from V and 3 from J, leaving 5 bases between them. Germline V gene data show CDR1 as MNHEY and CDR2 as SMNVEV (reference sequence).

The chain joins TRBV27 to TRBJ2-1; D is possibly TRBD1 (5 bases). The CDR3 length is 15 residues. Trimming took 5 bases from V and 0 from J, leaving 11 bases between them. Germline V gene data show CDR1 as MNHEY and CDR2 as SMNVEV (reference sequence). Here the CDR3 DNA reads TGTGCCAGCAGTCCCTCCAGGGTCTCCTACAATGAGCAGTTCTTC. It is translated as CASSPSRVSYNEQFF.

The J gene is TRBJ1-6, the V gene TRBV6-6; D is possibly TRBD1 (6 bases). This CDR3 has 13 residues. V lost 5 bases and J 10 bases, leaving 12 bases between the germline ends. Germline CDR1 and CDR2: MNHNY and SVGAGI (reference sequence). CDR3 nucleotides: TGTGCCAGCAGTACCACAGGGAACTCACCCCTCCACTTT. Translated: CASSTTGNSPLHF.

This chain links TRBV11-3 with TRBJ2-7, with a weak D call TRBD1 (6 bases). The CDR3 is made up of 14 amino acids. Per germline, CDR1 SGHNT and CDR2 YENEEA. V was cut by 1 base and J by 2 bases, with 9 bases left in between. The CDR3 DNA is TGTGCCAGCAGCTTAGCCAGGGGTCCCTACGAGCAGTACTTC. It is translated as CASSLARGPYEQYF.

V is TRBV6-5 and J is TRBJ2-2; D is perhaps TRBD2 (8 bases). The V gene's germline CDR1 is MNHEY and CDR2 SVGAGI. Trimming pared 8 bases from V and 4 bases from J, leaving 17 bases between. The CDR3 is 15 amino acids. The CDR3 DNA reads as TGTGCCAGCGGGACAGCGGGGGCTGGCACCGGGGAGCTGTTTTTT. This encodes CASGTAGAGTGELFF.

V is TRBV13 and J is TRBJ1-2; 7 positions match TRBD1. Losses at the gene ends were 0 bases for V and 7 bases for J; bases not matched to a gene: 11. The CDR3 extends over 16 amino acids. Germline CDR1 is PRHDT and CDR2 is FYEKMQ (reference sequence). In DNA form, the CDR3 reads TGTGCCAGCAGCTTAGGCCGACAGGGCCTAGGACTTGGCTACACCTTC. It specifies CASSLGRQGLGLGYTF.

This clone was seen a few times. This rearrangement joins TRBV7-9 to TRBJ2-2; tentatively, D is TRBD1 (6 bases). Germline CDR1 is SEHNR and CDR2 is FQNEAQ (reference sequence). The CDR3 loop spans 17 amino acids. V lost 8 bases and J lost 4, with 23 bases in between. In DNA, the CDR3 is TGTGCCAGCGGGGGATGGGGACATGAGGGCTCCACCGGGGAGCTGTTTTTT. Translating it yields CASGGWGHEGSTGELFF.

The V call is TRBV5-1, the J call TRBJ2-1; 7 nucleotides line up with TRBD2. Unmatched junction bases numbered 8, after V lost 2 bases and J lost 6 bases. CDR3 length: 15 residues. The germline V gene encodes CDR1 SGHRS and CDR2 YFSETQ. The CDR3 reads CASSLGPGGSNEQFF. The CDR3 DNA reads TGCGCCAGCAGCTTAGGTCCGGGAGGAAGCAATGAGCAGTTCTTC.

The rearrangement uses TRBV5-1 and TRBJ2-5; 9 bases are shared with TRBD1. Germline-derived CDR1 and CDR2 are SGHRS and YFSETQ. The CDR3 is 14 amino acids. J lost 1 base, V lost 3 bases, and 1 base had no gene match. CDR3 sequence: CASSSTGGQETQYF. The CDR3 nucleotides read TGCGCCAGCAGCTCGACAGGGGGCCAAGAGACCCAGTACTTC.

The sample holds a few counts of this clone. The chain uses TRBV2 and TRBJ1-5, with D uncertain. This CDR3 spans 13 amino acids. The germline V gene encodes CDR1 SNHLY and CDR2 FYNNEI. Trimming left V 4 bases short and J 5 bases short, with 9 bases between. In DNA form, the CDR3 reads TGTGCCAGCAGTGTGACGAGGGATCAGCCCCAGCATTTT. Amino acids: CASSVTRDQPQHF.

This rearrangement joins TRBV9 to TRBJ1-2; 8 bases are shared with TRBD1. The CDR3 runs to 15 residues. The germline CDR1 and CDR2 sequences are SGDLS and YYNGEE. V trimming: 2 bases; J trimming: 7 bases; junction bases outside the gene matches: 10. The CDR3 region has the DNA TGTGCCAGCAGCGTCGACAGGGGCAAAACCCTTGGCTACACCTTC. Residues: CASSVDRGKTLGYTF.

The V call is TRBV7-9, the J call TRBJ1-4; the D is unclear. Trimming shortened V by 5 bases and J by 4 bases, and 11 bases separated the two germline ends. The CDR3 has 14 residues. CDR1 SEHNR and CDR2 FQNEAQ come from the germline V gene (reference sequence). As DNA, the CDR3 is TGTGCCAGCAGCCCTATGGGCTTTAATGAAAAACTGTTTTTT. It codes for CASSPMGFNEKLFF.

The chain couples TRBV6-1 to TRBJ2-7; D is undetermined. Germline loops: CDR1 MNHNS, CDR2 SASEGT. CDR3 length equals 14 residues. The V gene lost 6 bases and the J gene lost 2 bases, with 14 bases spanning the gap. The CDR3 here is CASSPISGAYEQYF. The CDR3 nucleotides are TGTGCCAGCAGCCCGATATCGGGTGCCTACGAGCAGTACTTC.

This chain connects TRBV5-4 to TRBJ1-1; possible D gene TRBD1, 5 bases. Germline V gene lookup returns CDR1 SGHNT and CDR2 YYREEE (reference sequence). The CDR3 length is 15 residues. The V gene lost 4 bases and the J gene lost 5 bases, with 18 bases spanning the gap. CDR3 in amino acids: CASSLGTGRGTEAFF. The CDR3 nucleotides are TGTGCCAGCAGCCTAGGGACGGGCCGGGGGACTGAAGCTTTCTTT.

This clone was seen only a few times. The J gene is TRBJ2-3, the V gene TRBV2, with D possibly being TRBD1 (5 bases). The CDR3 has 14 residues. Germline loops: CDR1 SNHLY, CDR2 FYNNEI. Trimming stripped 6 bases from V and 0 bases from J, with 10 bases between. The CDR3 here is CASSRTTSTDTQYF. The CDR3 nucleotides read TGTGCCAGCAGCCGGACAACTAGCACAGATACGCAGTATTTT.

This clone came up a few times. The CDR3 sequence: CASSLKGSGYNEQFF. The CDR3 nucleotides read TGTGCCAGCAGCTTAAAAGGGAGTGGGTACAATGAGCAGTTCTTC. The genes are TRBV7-8 and TRBJ2-1, with TRBD2 as a possible D gene (5 bases). CDR3 length: 15 residues. Germline CDR1 SGHVS, CDR2 FQNEAQ. The V and J ends lost 2 bases and 4 bases respectively, with 12 bases between them.

The rearrangement joins TRBV7-2 to TRBJ2-7; the D gene is possibly TRBD2 (5 bases). With 5 bases removed from V and 6 bases from J, the gap between germline ends came to 20 bases. Looked up from germline, CDR1 is SGHTA and CDR2 is FQGNSA. The CDR3 length is 15 residues. As DNA, the CDR3 is TGTGCCAGCAGCCCCCAGAATGGACTTTTCTCCGAGCAGTACTTC. Its translation: CASSPQNGLFSEQYF.

The V gene is TRBV11-3, the J gene TRBJ2-2; D is perhaps TRBD1 (6 bases). This CDR3 has 14 amino acids. Between the trimmed V and J ends, which lost 0 bases and 6 bases, there was a span of 8 bases. Germline V gives CDR1 SGHNT, CDR2 YENEEA. CDR3 nucleotides: TGTGCCAGCAGCTTAGATGCAGGGGCCGGGGAGCTGTTTTTT. This translates into CASSLDAGAGELFF.

The gene calls are TRBV4-1 and TRBJ1-3; D possibly corresponds to TRBD1 (6 bases). CDR1 is MGHRA, CDR2 YSYEKL, per germline. The CDR3 length is 19 residues. V was pared by 1 base and J by 0 bases, with 19 bases between. The CDR3 spells CASSQVPPRTVPSGNTIYF. The CDR3 DNA reads as TGCGCCAGCAGCCAAGTCCCCCCTAGGACAGTACCCTCTGGAAACACCATATATTTT.

The chain couples TRBV18 to TRBJ1-1; D may be TRBD1 (6 bases). This CDR3 spans 13 amino acids. Trimming removed 5 bases from V and 6 bases from J, with 13 bases in between. Germline-derived CDR1 and CDR2 are KGHSH and LQKENI. Here the CDR3 DNA reads TGTGCCAGCTCAAAACACAGGGACGCTGAAGCTTTCTTT. It is translated as CASSKHRDAEAFF.

The rearrangement joins TRBV7-3 to TRBJ2-2, with a tentative D call TRBD1 (5 bases). The CDR3 is 13 amino acids. The germline V and J ends were trimmed by 4 bases and 6 bases, with 9 bases remaining between them. The V gene's germline CDR1 is SGHTA and CDR2 FQGTGA. CDR3 amino acids: CASSSQGSGELFF. The CDR3 DNA follows: TGTGCCAGCAGCTCGCAGGGCTCCGGGGAGCTGTTTTTT.

The gene calls are TRBV5-1 and TRBJ2-2; TRBD1 agrees at 7 bases. This CDR3 has 14 amino acids. Germline V CDR1 and CDR2: SGHRS, YFSETQ. Trimming took 6 bases from V and 6 from J; bases not matched to a gene: 8. As DNA, the CDR3 is TGCGCCAGCAACCCCGGGACAGTGTCCGGGGAGCTGTTTTTT. Encoded protein: CASNPGTVSGELFF.